In this sample, the clone carrying this TCR beta chain turned up many times. This sample is drawn from a study of T-cell reconstitution after alpha-beta-depleted transplantation in children. V gave up 2 bases and J gave up 7 bases, with 6 bases separating them. The CDR3 contains 11 residues. Per germline, CDR1 MNHNY and CDR2 SVGAGI (reference sequence). TCRbeta library preparation incorporated unique molecular identifiers. One entry per CDR3 protein, called by TCRdb with MiXCR from the PCR reads. The table lists about 640,000 distinct CDR3 sequences, approximately 17% of them singletons. Sequenced here: PBMCs from the stem cell graft donor, sampled from the stem cell graft. The receptor was derived from a human donor who donated a stem cell graft to a child with acute myeloid leukemia. J is TRBJ2-7 and V is TRBV6-6; D is undetermined. The CDR3 is CASSYTQEQYF. The CDR3 DNA reads as TGTGCCAGCAGTTACACCCAAGAGCAGTACTTC.